Following are 13 T cell receptor beta chains from one sample sequenced in a study of beta chain features in type 1 diabetes. Since all of the isolated RNA was reverse transcribed, expressed TCRB transcripts were what got sequenced. Assay: immunoSEQ multiplex PCR; the TCRdb copy retains only in-frame clones and omits some. The data hold 850,000 to 900,000 clones, with roughly a sixth observed a single time. Material: naive CD4+ T cells from blood. The source of these receptors is a woman aged 18 to 35 in good health.

The chain recombines TRBV5-1 with TRBJ2-2; a possible D gene is TRBD1 (5 bases). The germline V gene has CDR1 SGHRS and CDR2 YFSETQ. CDR3 length equals 13 residues. V was trimmed by 4 bases and J by 5 bases, leaving 9 bases between them. The CDR3 here is CASSPRVTGELFF. CDR3 DNA sequence: TGCGCCAGCAGCCCCAGGGTTACCGGGGAGCTGTTTTTT.

CDR3 sequence: CASSLSTGGQETQYF. Written as DNA, the CDR3 is TGTGCCAGCAGCCTCTCTACAGGGGGCCAAGAGACCCAGTACTTC. V is TRBV9 and J is TRBJ2-5; 8 positions agree with TRBD1. Trimming cost V 4 bases and J 1 base; bases outside gene matches: 6. This CDR3 is built from 15 residues. CDR1 and CDR2 (germline): SGDLS, YYNGEE.

This clone has just a few counts. CDR3 in amino acids: CASSQNGSYREGAVYEQYF. CDR3 nucleotide sequence: TGCGCCAGCAGTCAAAACGGTTCCTATAGGGAGGGGGCGGTTTACGAGCAGTACTTC. The gene calls are TRBV23-1 and TRBJ2-7, with D perhaps being TRBD1 or TRBD2 (7 bases each). TRBV23-1 is annotated as an ORF whose role is uncertain. CDR3 size: 19 residues. The ends were cut back, 2 bases at V and 4 bases at J, with 27 bases in the middle.

J is TRBJ1-1 and V is TRBV29-1; 7 bases line up with TRBD1. The CDR3 consists of 15 residues. V lost 5 bases and J lost 1; bases outside the gene matches: 10. The germline CDR1 and CDR2 sequences are SQVTM and ANQGSEA. For the CDR3, the DNA is TGCAGCGTTTTCGGGACAGCCATGGCGAACACTGAAGCTTTCTTT. This gives the protein CSVFGTAMANTEAFF.

Only a few counts were recorded for this clone. V is TRBV15 and J is TRBJ2-3, with D possibly matching TRBD2 (5 bases). This CDR3 is built from 16 residues. The ends were cut back, 1 base at V and 3 bases at J, with 14 bases in the middle. The germline gives CDR1 LNHNV, CDR2 YYDKDF (reference sequence). The CDR3 reads CATSRAPGRGTDTQYF. Here the CDR3 DNA reads TGTGCCACCAGCAGAGCCCCGGGGAGAGGGACAGATACGCAGTATTTT.

The chain combines TRBV15 with TRBJ2-4; 7 bases match TRBD1. The CDR3 totals 17 residues. Per the germline V gene, CDR1 is LNHNV and CDR2 is YYDKDF (reference sequence). J gave up 1 base and V 9 bases, and 15 bases lay outside the gene matches. CDR3 loop: CATGQKKTGSAKNIQYF. DNA of the CDR3: TGTGCCACGGGACAGAAAAAGACAGGGTCGGCCAAAAACATTCAGTACTTC.

This chain connects TRBV6-1 to TRBJ2-2; D is unclear. This CDR3 contains 13 residues. Trimming removed 2 bases at V and 5 bases at J, with 6 bases between. CDR1 and CDR2 (germline): MNHNS, SASEGT. For the CDR3, the DNA is TGTGCCAGCAGTGAAAGGCAGACCGGGGAGCTGTTTTTT. Its translation is CASSERQTGELFF.

This clone was detected a few times. The chain couples TRBV28 to TRBJ1-4; 11 positions match TRBD1. This CDR3 has 16 residues. With 6 bases clipped from V and 3 bases from J, the junction kept 6 bases outside the gene matches. The germline V gene encodes CDR1 MDHEN and CDR2 SYDVKM. For the CDR3, the DNA is TGTGCCAGCAGCTGGACAGGGGGCTCGGCTAATGAAAAACTGTTTTTT. It specifies CASSWTGGSANEKLFF.

The chain carries TRBV28 and TRBJ1-1; 7 bases match TRBD1. V lost 3 bases, J lost 7 bases, and 11 bases stayed unmatched. CDR3 length: 15 residues. Per the germline V gene, CDR1 is MDHEN and CDR2 is SYDVKM. CDR3 protein: CASSFWYRGPGEAFF. The CDR3 DNA sequence: TGTGCCAGCAGTTTTTGGTACAGGGGTCCGGGTGAAGCTTTCTTT. Together with reference TRBV28 and TRBJ1-1, the CDR3 gives the full variable domain: DVKVTQSSRYLVKRTGEKVFLECVQDMDHENMFWYRQDPGLGLRLIYFSYDVKMKEKGDIPEGYSVSREKKERFSLILESASTNQTSMYLCASSFWYRGPGEAFFGQGTRLTVV.

The V and J genes are TRBV7-6 and TRBJ2-7; D may be TRBD1 or TRBD2 (5 bases each). Germline CDR1 reads SGHVS; CDR2 reads FNYEAQ. The CDR3 is 14 amino acids. Trimming cost V 1 base and J 2 bases, with 9 bases left between them. The CDR3 sequence is CASSLGDGTYEQYF. CDR3 in DNA: TGTGCCAGCAGCTTAGGGGACGGAACCTACGAGCAGTACTTC.

This clone was found a few times. V usage is TRBV7-2 and J usage is TRBJ2-1, with TRBD2 identical over 9 bases. Germline V CDR1 and CDR2: SGHTA, FQGNSA. V gave up 4 bases and J gave up 6 bases; unmatched junction bases: 10. There are 16 residues in the CDR3. The CDR3 loop reads CASSSQGTSRGNEQFF. Here the CDR3 DNA reads TGTGCCAGCAGCTCTCAAGGGACTAGCAGGGGCAATGAGCAGTTCTTC.

This clone has more than one count but fewer than ten. The rearrangement joins TRBV27 to TRBJ2-5; TRBD1 aligns across 9 bases. The CDR3 runs 22 residues. The ends lost 5 bases at V and 4 bases at J; junction bases unmatched: 29. The germline CDR1 and CDR2 sequences are MNHEY and SMNVEV (reference sequence). In DNA form, the CDR3 reads TGTGCCAGCAGTCACAACTTCGGGACAGGGTCACCGTATACCCAGGCCTTAGAGACCCAGTACTTC. Protein product: CASSHNFGTGSPYTQALETQYF.

In nucleotides, the CDR3 is TGTGCCACCAGCGCAGGACTAGCGGGAGGGCCTTACTGGGAGAATGAGCAGTTCTTC. It encodes CATSAGLAGGPYWENEQFF. The V and J genes are TRBV15 and TRBJ2-1; 15 nucleotides match TRBD2. Germline CDR1 and CDR2: LNHNV and YYDKDF (reference sequence). Trimming removed 5 bases from V and 7 bases from J; junction bases left unmatched: 15. The CDR3 loop spans 19 amino acids.